A single T cell receptor beta chain is shown here with its context. Its antigen is unknown. This entry belongs to a study of shared clonotypes between healthy human individuals. Sorted-subset replicate PCRs used 200 ng of genomic DNA. This amount corresponded to about 30,000 T cell genomes. Profiled with immunoSEQ multiplex PCR; TCRdb holds only in-frame clones, not every one. In the table there are approximately 120,000 clones, about 70% of which are singletons. Study-wide points: An anticipated effect of sequencing depth on clonotype sharing among donors was recognized. Among the subsets, naive ones generally showed larger estimated richness than memory ones.

Trimming cost V 4 bases and J 9 bases; bases outside gene matches: 12. Germline V CDR1 and CDR2: SGHTA, FQGNSA. The CDR3 spans 16 residues. This clonotype was obtained from a woman aged 25 to 39 in good health. The sample was memory CD8+ T cells sorted from blood. The sample's subset: CD45RO+ cells pooled with CCR7-negative TemRA cells. The rearrangement links TRBV7-2 to TRBJ2-7; 13 nucleotides match TRBD2. The DNA of the CDR3 is TGTGCCAGCAGCTCGGGACTAGCGGGATCACTAACGGGGCAGTACTTC. It yields the protein CASSSGLAGSLTGQYF.